This T cell receptor beta chain stems from a study of OX40 agonist ivuxolimab in advanced cancers. In the study overall: Ivuxolimab was a fully human IgG2 agonistic monoclonal antibody targeting the costimulatory receptor OX40 (CD134). The paper describes the monotherapy dose-escalation part (N = 52 patients) of the phase I trial of ivuxolimab. The dose-escalation cohort was about 87% male with a mean age of approximately 60 years, ranging from 23 to 79. Intravenous ivuxolimab was administered to patients every 2 weeks at six dose levels: 0.01, 0.1, 0.3, 1.5, 3 and 10 mg/kg. Of the roughly 52 dose-escalation patients, hepatocellular carcinoma was present in approximately 20, melanoma in around 15, renal cell carcinoma in 9 and head and neck cancer in 9. Patients were allowed to have had prior anti-PD-1, anti-PD-L1 or anti-CTLA-4 therapy, and around 40% of the dose-escalation patients had previously received checkpoint inhibitors. Partial responses occurred in three dose-escalation patients, of whom one had hepatocellular carcinoma and two had cutaneous melanoma. Peripheral TCRbeta sequencing was intended to test whether TCR sequence diversity was altered and clonal T-cell expansion was caused by ivuxolimab.

What the authors observed across the whole study: In the 0.1-3.0 mg/kg groups, partial responders had among the lowest normalized peripheral clonal expansion, particularly in CD8+ T cells. Clonal expansion of both CD4+ and CD8+ blood T cells was observed from baseline to week 6 at doses 0.1 to 3.0 mg/kg. After ivuxolimab, more expanded clones were found on average in CD8+ T cells than in CD4+ T cells. Low levels of normalized T-cell clonal expansion were also seen in some patients who did not respond. The antigen specificity of the clonally expanded peripheral T cells was not determined.

This clone has a handful of counts. Which antigen it targets is not known. No base quality information exists; no much larger clone differs at one position. The trial excluded patients who had a history of autoimmune disease or were on systemic immunosuppression. In every dose cohort, peripheral blood was drawn for TCR sequencing at baseline, cycle 4 day 1, and cycle 7 day 1. Samples came from an open-label, multicenter, first-in-human phase I dose-escalation trial of ivuxolimab. The trial enrolled adults with locally advanced or metastatic head and neck squamous cell, hepatocellular, melanoma or renal cell carcinoma. Before TCR sequencing, CD4+ and CD8+ T cells were separately sorted from peripheral blood. Genomic DNA was isolated from the sorted cells so that the TCRbeta CDR3 region could be sequenced. TCRbeta CDR3 regions were sequenced using the immunoSEQ Assay. The immuneACCESS repertoire file appears here via TCRdb, limited to in-frame rearrangements. These files lack a portion of the clones; in checked studies, under half of the deficit traces to unresolved V genes, and the cause of the others is not known. The sample table contains about 96,000 clones; only one count was recorded for less than 85% of them. Of the sample, around 5.8% is held by the ten largest clones.

The starting material was CD4+ or CD8+ T cells sorted from blood, obtained in a trial of the OX40 agonist ivuxolimab. The TCR comes from an adult with an advanced solid tumor such as melanoma, head and neck, liver or kidney cancer.

The DNA reads as follows: TGTGCCTGGAAGGGGGCAGGGGGGAGCTCCTACAATGAGCAGTTCTTC. This translates into CAWKGAGGSSYNEQFF. The sequence joins TRBV30 to TRBJ2-1; the D region possibly corresponds to TRBD1 (7 bases align). There are 16 amino acids in the CDR3, from cysteine to phenylalanine inclusive. Just CDR3 DNA is preserved here, 48 bases in frame from base 1. CDR1 and CDR2 are read off the germline V gene (reference sequence) as GTSNPN and SVGIG. Trimming costs V 4 bases and J 0 bases, and their ends lie 16 bases apart.